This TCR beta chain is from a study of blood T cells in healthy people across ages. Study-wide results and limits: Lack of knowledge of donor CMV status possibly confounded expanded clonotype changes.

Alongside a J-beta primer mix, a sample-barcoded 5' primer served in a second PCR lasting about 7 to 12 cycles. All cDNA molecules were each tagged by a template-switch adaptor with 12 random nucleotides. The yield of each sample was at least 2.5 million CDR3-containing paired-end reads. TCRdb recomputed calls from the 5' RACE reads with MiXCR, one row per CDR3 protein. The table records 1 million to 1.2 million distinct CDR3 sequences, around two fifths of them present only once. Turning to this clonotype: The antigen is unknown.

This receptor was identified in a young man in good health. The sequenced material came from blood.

CDR3: CAIRSTGIGGYTF. The CDR3, as DNA: TGTGCCATCCGAAGCACAGGGATTGGCGGCTACACCTTC. The chain is built from TRBV12-3 or TRBV12-4 and TRBJ1-2; maybe TRBD1 (6 bases). The CDR3 has 13 amino acids. V lost 10 bases, J lost 8 bases, and 20 bases lay in between.